This T cell receptor beta chain was identified in a study of blood T cell repertoires in COVID-19. Study at large: Researchers got acute and convalescent COVID-19 samples from the United States, Italy and Spain. In each case, the material was cDNA or gDNA derived from T cells, B-cell-depleted T cells, or PBMCs.

In the authors' workflow: Reference gene primer amplification gave estimated nucleated cell counts. Some clones are missing from TCRdb's copy, which holds only in-frame ones; the method was immunoSEQ multiplex PCR. That table furnishes V, J and clone size, whereas the DNA furnished D and trimming. The repertoire has about 62,000 clones, around 87% of them found once; the top ten carry roughly 1.2%. Deletions cut 0 bases from V and 4 bases from J, with 10 bases between. From germline, CDR1 is MGHRA and CDR2 YSYEKL. CDR3 size: 15 residues. Sequenced: peripheral blood. The rearrangement links TRBV4-1 to TRBJ1-5; no definite D call. The sequence was obtained from a woman in her sixties with acute or convalescent COVID-19. The CDR3 DNA reads as TGCGCCAGCAGCCAAGATCGTCCGGGGAATCAGCCCCAGCATTTT. This codes for CASSQDRPGNQPQHF.